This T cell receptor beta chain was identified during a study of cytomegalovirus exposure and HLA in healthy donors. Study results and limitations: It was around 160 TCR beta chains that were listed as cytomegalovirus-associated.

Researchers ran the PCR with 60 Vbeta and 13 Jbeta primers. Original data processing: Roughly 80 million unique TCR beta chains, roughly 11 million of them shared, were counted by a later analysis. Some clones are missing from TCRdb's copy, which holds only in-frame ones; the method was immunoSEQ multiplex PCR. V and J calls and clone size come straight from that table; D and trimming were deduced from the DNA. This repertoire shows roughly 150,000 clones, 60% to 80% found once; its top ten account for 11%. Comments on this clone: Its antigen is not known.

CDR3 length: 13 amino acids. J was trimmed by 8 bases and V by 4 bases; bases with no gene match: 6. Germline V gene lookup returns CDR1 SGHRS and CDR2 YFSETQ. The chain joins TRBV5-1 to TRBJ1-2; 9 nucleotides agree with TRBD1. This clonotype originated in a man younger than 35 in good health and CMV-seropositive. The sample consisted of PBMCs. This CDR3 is CASSLGQGLGYTF. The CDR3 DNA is TGCGCCAGCAGCCTGGGACAGGGTTTAGGCTACACCTTC.